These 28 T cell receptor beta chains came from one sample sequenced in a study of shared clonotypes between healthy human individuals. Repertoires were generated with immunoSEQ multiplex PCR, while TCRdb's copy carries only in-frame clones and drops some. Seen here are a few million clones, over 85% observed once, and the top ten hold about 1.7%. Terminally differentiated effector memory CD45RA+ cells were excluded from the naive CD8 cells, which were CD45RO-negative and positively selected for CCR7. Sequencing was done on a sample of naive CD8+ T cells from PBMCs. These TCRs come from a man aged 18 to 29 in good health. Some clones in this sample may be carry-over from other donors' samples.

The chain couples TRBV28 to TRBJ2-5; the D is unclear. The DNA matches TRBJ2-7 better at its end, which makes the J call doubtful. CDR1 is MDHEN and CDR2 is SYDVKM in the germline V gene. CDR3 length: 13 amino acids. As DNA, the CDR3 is TGTGCCAGCAGTCCAGGCAGAACCTACGAGCAGTACTTC. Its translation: CASSPGRTYEQYF.

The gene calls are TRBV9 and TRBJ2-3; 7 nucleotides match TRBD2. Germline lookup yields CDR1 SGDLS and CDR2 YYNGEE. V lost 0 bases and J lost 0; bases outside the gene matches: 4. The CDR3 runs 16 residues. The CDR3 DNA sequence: TGTGCCAGCAGCGTAGGTAACGGGAGGAGCACAGATACGCAGTATTTT. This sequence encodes CASSVGNGRSTDTQYF.

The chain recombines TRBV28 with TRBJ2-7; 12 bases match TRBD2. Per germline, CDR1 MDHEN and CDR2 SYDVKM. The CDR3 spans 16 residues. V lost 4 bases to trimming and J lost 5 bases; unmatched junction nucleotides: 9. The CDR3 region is CASSSRLAGVVHEQYF. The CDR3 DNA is TGTGCCAGCAGTTCCAGACTAGCGGGAGTTGTTCACGAGCAGTACTTC.

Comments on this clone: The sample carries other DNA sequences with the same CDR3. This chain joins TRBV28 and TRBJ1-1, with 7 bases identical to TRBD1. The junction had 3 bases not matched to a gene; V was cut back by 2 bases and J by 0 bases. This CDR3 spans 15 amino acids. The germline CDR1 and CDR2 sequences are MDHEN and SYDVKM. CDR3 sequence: CASSLRGPMNTEAFF. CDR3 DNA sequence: TGTGCCAGCAGTTTAAGGGGGCCCATGAACACTGAAGCTTTCTTT.

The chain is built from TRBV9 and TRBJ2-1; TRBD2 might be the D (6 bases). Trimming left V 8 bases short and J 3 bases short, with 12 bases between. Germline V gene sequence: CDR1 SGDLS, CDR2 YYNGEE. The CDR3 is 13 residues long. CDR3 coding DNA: TGTGCCAGTGGGGCGGGAAACTACAATGAGCAGTTCTTC. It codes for CASGAGNYNEQFF.

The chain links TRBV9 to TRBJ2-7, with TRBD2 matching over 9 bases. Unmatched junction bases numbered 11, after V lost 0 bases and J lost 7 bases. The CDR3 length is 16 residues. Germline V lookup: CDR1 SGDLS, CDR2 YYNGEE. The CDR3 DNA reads TGTGCCAGCAGCGTAGGGCGTGGCGGGAGGGCCGATGAGCAGTACTTC. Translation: CASSVGRGGRADEQYF.

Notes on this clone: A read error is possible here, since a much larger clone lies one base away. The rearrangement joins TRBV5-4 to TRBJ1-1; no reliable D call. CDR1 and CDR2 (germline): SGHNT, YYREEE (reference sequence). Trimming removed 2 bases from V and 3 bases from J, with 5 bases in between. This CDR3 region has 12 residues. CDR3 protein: CASSFGDTEAFF. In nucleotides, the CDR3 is TGTGCCAGCAGCTTCGGGGACACTGAAGCTTTCTTT.

CDR3 amino acids: CASSVGARGTDTQYF. The CDR3 DNA is TGTGCCAGCAGCGTAGGAGCGCGTGGCACAGATACGCAGTATTTT. V usage is TRBV28 and J usage is TRBJ2-3, with D unresolved. V gave up 6 bases and J gave up 1 base, with 14 bases separating them. The CDR3 is 15 residues long. Germline-derived CDR1 and CDR2 are MDHEN and SYDVKM.

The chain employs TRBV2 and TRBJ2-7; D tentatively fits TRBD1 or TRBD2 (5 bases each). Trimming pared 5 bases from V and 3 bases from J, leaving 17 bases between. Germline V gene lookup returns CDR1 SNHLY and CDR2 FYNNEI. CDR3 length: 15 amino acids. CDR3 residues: CASSTRQRENYEQYF. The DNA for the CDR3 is TGTGCCAGCAGTACACGACAGAGGGAAAACTACGAGCAGTACTTC.

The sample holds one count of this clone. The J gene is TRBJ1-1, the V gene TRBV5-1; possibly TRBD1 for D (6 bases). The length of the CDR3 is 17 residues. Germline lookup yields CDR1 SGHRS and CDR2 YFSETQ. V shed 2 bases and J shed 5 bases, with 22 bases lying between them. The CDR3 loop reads CASSLTAAGGFGTEAFF. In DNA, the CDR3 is TGCGCCAGCAGCTTAACGGCGGCGGGGGGCTTTGGGACTGAAGCTTTCTTT.

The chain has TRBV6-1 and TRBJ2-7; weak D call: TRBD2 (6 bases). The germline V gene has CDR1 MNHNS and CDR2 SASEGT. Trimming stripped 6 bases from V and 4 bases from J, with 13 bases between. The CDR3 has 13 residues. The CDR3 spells CASSLGGSYEQYF. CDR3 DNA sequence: TGTGCCAGCAGCCTTGGGGGGAGTTACGAGCAGTACTTC.

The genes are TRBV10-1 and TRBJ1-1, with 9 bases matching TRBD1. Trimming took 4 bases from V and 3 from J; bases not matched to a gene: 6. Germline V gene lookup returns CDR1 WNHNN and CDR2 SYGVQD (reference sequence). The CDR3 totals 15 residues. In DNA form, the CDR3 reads TGCGCCAGCAGTGGGAACAGGGGGCGAGACACTGAAGCTTTCTTT. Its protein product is CASSGNRGRDTEAFF.

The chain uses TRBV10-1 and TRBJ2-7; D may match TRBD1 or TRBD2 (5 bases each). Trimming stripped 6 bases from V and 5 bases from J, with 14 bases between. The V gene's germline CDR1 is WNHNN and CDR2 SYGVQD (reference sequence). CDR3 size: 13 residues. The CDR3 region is CASSSDLGDEQYF. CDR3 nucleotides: TGCGCCAGCAGCTCGGACTTAGGGGACGAGCAGTACTTC.

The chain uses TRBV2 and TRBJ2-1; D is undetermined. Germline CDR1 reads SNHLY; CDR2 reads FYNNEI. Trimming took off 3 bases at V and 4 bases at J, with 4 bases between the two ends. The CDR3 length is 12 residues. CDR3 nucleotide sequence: TGTGCCAGCAGTGACGCTTACAATGAGCAGTTCTTC. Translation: CASSDAYNEQFF.

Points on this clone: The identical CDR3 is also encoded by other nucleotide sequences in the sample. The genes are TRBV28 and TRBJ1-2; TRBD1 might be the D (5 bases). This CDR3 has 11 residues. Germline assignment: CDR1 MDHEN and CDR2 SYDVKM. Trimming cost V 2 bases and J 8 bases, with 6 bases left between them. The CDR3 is CASSLRGGYTF. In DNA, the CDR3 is TGTGCCAGCAGTTTAAGGGGCGGCTACACCTTC.

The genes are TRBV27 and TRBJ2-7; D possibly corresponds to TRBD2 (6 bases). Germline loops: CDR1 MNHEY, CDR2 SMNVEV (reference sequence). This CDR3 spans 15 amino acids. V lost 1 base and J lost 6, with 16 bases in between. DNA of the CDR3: TGTGCCAGCAGTTTATTGTGGGAGATCGGGAGCGAGCAGTACTTC. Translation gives CASSLLWEIGSEQYF.

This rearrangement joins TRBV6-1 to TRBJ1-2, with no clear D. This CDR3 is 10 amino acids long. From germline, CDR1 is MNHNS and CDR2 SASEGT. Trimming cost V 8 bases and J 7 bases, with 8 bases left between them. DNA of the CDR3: TGTGCCAGCGGAGCCCTTGGCTACACCTTC. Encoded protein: CASGALGYTF.

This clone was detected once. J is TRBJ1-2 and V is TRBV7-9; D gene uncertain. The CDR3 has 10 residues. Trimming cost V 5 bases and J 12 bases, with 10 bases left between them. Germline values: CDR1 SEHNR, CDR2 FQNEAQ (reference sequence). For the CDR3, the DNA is TGTGCCAGCAGCCGCAGAGGTCACACCTTC. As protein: CASSRRGHTF.

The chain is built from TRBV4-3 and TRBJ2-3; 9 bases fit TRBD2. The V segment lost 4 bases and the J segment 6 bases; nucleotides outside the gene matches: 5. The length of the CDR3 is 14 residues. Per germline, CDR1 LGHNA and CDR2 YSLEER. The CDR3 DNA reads TGCGCCAGCAGCCGGGGACTAGCAACGGATACGCAGTATTTT. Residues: CASSRGLATDTQYF.

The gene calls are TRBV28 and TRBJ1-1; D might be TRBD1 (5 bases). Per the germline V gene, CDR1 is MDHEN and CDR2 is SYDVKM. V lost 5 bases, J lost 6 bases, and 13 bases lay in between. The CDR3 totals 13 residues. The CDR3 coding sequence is TGTGCCAGCAGTACAAGCCTGGGGGCTGAAGCTTTCTTT. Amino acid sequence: CASSTSLGAEAFF.

The CDR3 sequence: CASSTFDTDTQYF. CDR3 in DNA: TGTGCCAGTAGTACCTTCGACACAGATACGCAGTATTTT. This sequence joins TRBV19 and TRBJ2-3; no definite D call. CDR1 is LNHDA and CDR2 is SQIVND in the germline V gene (reference sequence). V was shortened by 4 bases and J by 2 bases, with 7 bases between the two germline ends. This CDR3 contains 13 residues.

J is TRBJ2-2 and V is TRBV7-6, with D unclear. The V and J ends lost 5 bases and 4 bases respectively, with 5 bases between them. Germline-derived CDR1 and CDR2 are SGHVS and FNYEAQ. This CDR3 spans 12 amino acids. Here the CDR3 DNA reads TGTGCCAGCAGCCAGCCCACCGGGGAGCTGTTTTTT. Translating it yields CASSQPTGELFF.

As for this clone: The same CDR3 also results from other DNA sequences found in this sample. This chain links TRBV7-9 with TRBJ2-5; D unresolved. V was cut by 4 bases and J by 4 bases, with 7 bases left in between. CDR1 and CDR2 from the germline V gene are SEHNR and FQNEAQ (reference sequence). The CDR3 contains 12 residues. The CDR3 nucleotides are TGTGCCAGCAGCTCCCGGAGAGAGACCCAGTACTTC. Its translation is CASSSRRETQYF. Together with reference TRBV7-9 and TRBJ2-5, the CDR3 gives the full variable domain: DTGVSQNPRHKITKRGQNVTFRCDPISEHNRLYWYRQTLGQGPEFLTYFQNEAQLEKSRLLSDRFSAERPKGSFSTLEIQRTEQGDSAMYLCASSSRRETQYFGPGTRLLVL.

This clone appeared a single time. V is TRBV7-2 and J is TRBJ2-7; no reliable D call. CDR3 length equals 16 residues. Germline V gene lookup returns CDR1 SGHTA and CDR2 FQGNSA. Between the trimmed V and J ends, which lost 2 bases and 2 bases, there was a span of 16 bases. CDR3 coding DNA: TGTGCCAGCAGCTTACTTAGAACTTTTTCTGCCTACGAGCAGTACTTC. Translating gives CASSLLRTFSAYEQYF.

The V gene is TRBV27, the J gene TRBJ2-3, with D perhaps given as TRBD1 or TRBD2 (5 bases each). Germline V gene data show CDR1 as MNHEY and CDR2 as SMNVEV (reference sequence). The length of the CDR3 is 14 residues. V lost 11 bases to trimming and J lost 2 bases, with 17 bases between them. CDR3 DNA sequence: TGTGCCGTGGGGCCGGGGTTTTCCACAGATACGCAGTATTTT. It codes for CAVGPGFSTDTQYF.

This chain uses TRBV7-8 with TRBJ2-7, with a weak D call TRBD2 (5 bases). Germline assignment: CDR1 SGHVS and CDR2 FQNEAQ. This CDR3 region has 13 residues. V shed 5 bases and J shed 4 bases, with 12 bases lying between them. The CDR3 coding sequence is TGTGCCAGCAGCCCGGGTCCGGGGTACGAGCAGTACTTC. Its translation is CASSPGPGYEQYF.

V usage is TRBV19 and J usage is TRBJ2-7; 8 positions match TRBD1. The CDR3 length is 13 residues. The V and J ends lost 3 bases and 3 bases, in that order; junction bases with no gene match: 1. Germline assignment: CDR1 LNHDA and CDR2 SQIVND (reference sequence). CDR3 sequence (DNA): TGTGCCAGTAGTATGGGGACAGGCTACGAGCAGTACTTC. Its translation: CASSMGTGYEQYF.

Here the CDR3 DNA reads TGTGCCAGCAGCGAAGGGACTAGCGCGGGTGAGCAGTTCTTC. It translates to CASSEGTSAGEQFF. The rearrangement joins TRBV13 to TRBJ2-1, with 10 bases matching TRBD2. V lost 5 bases and J lost 9; bases outside the gene matches: 7. CDR3 size: 14 residues. Germline V CDR1 and CDR2: PRHDT, FYEKMQ (reference sequence).